Following are 6 T cell receptor beta chains from one sample sequenced in a study of prognosis after radiotherapy for stage I lung cancer. Genomic DNA was the source, and TCR beta CDR3 was amplified from it by two-round multiplex PCR. With primers specific to each TRBV and TRBJ gene, the first-round PCR was performed. One entry per CDR3 protein results from TCRdb running MiXCR on the multiplex PCR reads. The table records 59,000 or so distinct CDR3 sequences, about 26% of them present only once. Sequenced here: PBMCs, sampled before or after stereotactic body radiation therapy (not recorded which). The receptors shown here come from a donor of 50 years or more with non-small cell lung cancer.

The chain uses TRBV2 and TRBJ2-7; tentative D call: TRBD2 (6 bases). With 4 bases removed from V and 0 bases from J, the gap between germline ends came to 16 bases. The CDR3 is 16 amino acids. Germline CDR1 is SNHLY and CDR2 is FYNNEI. CDR3: CASSVTSWGTSYEQYF. As DNA, the CDR3 is TGTGCCAGCAGTGTAACTAGCTGGGGGACCTCCTACGAGCAGTACTTC.

Many counts were recorded for this clonotype. V and J are TRBV3-1 and TRBJ1-2; maybe TRBD1 (6 bases). CDR1 and CDR2 from the germline V gene are LGHDT and YNNKEL (reference sequence). CDR3 size: 14 residues. Trimming left V 1 base short and J 4 bases short, with 10 bases between. The CDR3 loop is CASSQVTDSYGYTF. The DNA of the CDR3 is TGTGCCAGCAGCCAAGTGACGGACAGCTATGGCTACACCTTC.

There are many counts of this clonotype. V and J are TRBV6-2 or TRBV6-3 and TRBJ2-5; 11 positions match TRBD1. J gave up 5 bases and V 6 bases, and 11 bases lay outside the gene matches. The germline V gene has CDR1 MNHEY and CDR2 SVGEGT. The CDR3 covers 16 residues. The CDR3 region is CASRNRVRTGGETQYF. CDR3 in DNA: TGTGCCAGCAGAAATAGAGTGAGGACAGGGGGCGAGACCCAGTACTTC.

This clonotype was seen many times. A read error may be the cause here, since a much bigger clone is one base away. V gene TRBV3-1 combines with J gene TRBJ1-6; TRBD1 agrees at 7 bases. Germline assignment: CDR1 LGHDT and CDR2 YNNKEL (reference sequence). V lost 7 bases to trimming and J lost 11 bases; unmatched junction nucleotides: 8. This CDR3 is built from 13 residues. CDR3 DNA sequence: TGTGCCAGCAAACGGGACAGAGGTCCACCCCTCCACTTT. Protein sequence: CASKRDRGPPLHF.

This clonotype occurred many times. CDR3 coding DNA: TGTGCCAGCAACGAGGGTCCGGGGGGTAACTATGGCTACACCTTC. This translates into CASNEGPGGNYGYTF. The chain uses TRBV9 and TRBJ1-2, with a weak D call TRBD1 (5 bases). V shed 6 bases and J shed 1 base, with 16 bases lying between them. The CDR3 has 15 amino acids. Germline V gives CDR1 SGDLS, CDR2 YYNGEE. The full variable domain, completed using reference TRBV9 and TRBJ1-2, is DSGVTQTPKHLITATGQRVTLRCSPRSGDLSVYWYQQSLDQGLQFLIQYYNGEERAKGNILERFSAQQFPDLHSELNLSSLELGDSALYFCASNEGPGGNYGYTFGSGTRLTVV.

The CDR3 DNA reads TGTGCCAGCAGCTTTTCAGGGGCTTTTGACAATGAGCAGTTCTTC. Protein product: CASSFSGAFDNEQFF. This sequence joins TRBV11-3 and TRBJ2-1; D might be TRBD1 (6 bases). Germline V gene lookup returns CDR1 SGHNT and CDR2 YENEEA. This CDR3 spans 15 amino acids. V lost 3 bases and J 5 bases, leaving 14 bases between the germline ends. Variable domain in full (rest from reference TRBV11-3 and TRBJ2-1): EAGVVQSPRYKIIEKKQPVAFWCNPISGHNTLYWYLQNLGQGPELLIRYENEEAVDDSQLPKDRFSAERLKGVDSTLKIQPAELGDSAVYLCASSFSGAFDNEQFFGPGTRLTVL.